These 29 T cell receptor beta chains were sequenced from one sample in a study of T cells in Graves' hyperthyroidism and ophthalmopathy (dated by TCRdb to between 2018 and 2020). The library was prepared using multiplex PCR. These reads were obtained on an Illumina HiSeq 2000. Amplification of TCR beta CDR3 regions was carried out from RNA transcripts. A first-round RT-PCR of the TCR CDR3 used the HTBI primer set with the Qiagen OneStep RT-PCR kit. Through fastp at Q25 and MiXCR, TCRdb rebuilt clones from the public reads, retaining in-frame beta chains. Duplicate CDR3 protein sequences are folded into a single record with the most common DNA and genes. The sample table contains about 300,000 distinct CDR3 sequences; only one count was recorded for roughly 19% of them. The ten largest clones take up 35% to 40% of the sample. Sequences were obtained from blood. All receptors come from a man aged 50-59 years with Graves' ophthalmopathy.

This clonotype was picked up many times. V usage is TRBV3-1 and J usage is TRBJ2-3; a weak D match, TRBD2 (5 bases). The germline V and J ends were trimmed by 4 bases and 6 bases, with 26 bases remaining between them. CDR1 and CDR2 from the germline V gene are LGHDT and YNNKEL (reference sequence). This CDR3 region has 18 residues. The CDR3 loop is CASSPGAGGSEPSDTQYF. In DNA, the CDR3 is TGTGCCAGCAGCCCAGGTGCAGGCGGGTCGGAGCCGTCCGATACGCAGTATTTT.

This chain links TRBV20-1 with TRBJ1-1; weak D call: TRBD1 (5 bases). The CDR3 is 15 amino acids. In germline, CDR1 is DFQATT, CDR2 SNEGSKA (reference sequence). V dropped 2 bases and J dropped 6 bases, with 19 bases sitting between them. The CDR3 here is CSARQLGTSHAEAFF. The CDR3 nucleotides read TGCAGTGCTAGACAACTGGGGACCAGTCACGCTGAAGCTTTCTTT.

This clonotype was recorded many times. This chain joins TRBV3-1 and TRBJ2-7; D tentatively reads TRBD1 or TRBD2 (5 bases each). Germline loops: CDR1 LGHDT, CDR2 YNNKEL (reference sequence). This CDR3 has 11 residues. V lost 4 bases and J lost 7, with 8 bases in between. CDR3: CASSRGDEQYF. In DNA form, the CDR3 reads TGTGCCAGCAGCCGAGGGGATGAGCAGTACTTC.

This clonotype appeared a few times. The chain combines TRBV5-1 with TRBJ2-7, with TRBD2 as a possible D gene (6 bases). Germline V gene sequence: CDR1 SGHRS, CDR2 YFSETQ. V was pared by 6 bases and J by 3 bases, with 19 bases between. The CDR3 contains 15 residues. CDR3 nucleotides: TGCGCCAGCAAAAATGGGGCGGGAAGGGGCTACGAGCAGTACTTC. Its protein product is CASKNGAGRGYEQYF.

This chain joins TRBV9 and TRBJ1-3; 9 bases are a match to TRBD1. CDR1 and CDR2 (germline): SGDLS, YYNGEE. Trimming removed 3 bases from V and 6 bases from J; junction bases left unmatched: 7. The CDR3 spans 15 residues. Here the CDR3 reads CASSAEGQGENTIYF. CDR3 DNA sequence: TGTGCCAGCAGCGCCGAGGGACAGGGAGAAAACACCATATATTTT.

This clonotype was detected only a few times. The rearrangement uses TRBV29-1 and TRBJ2-3, with 8 bases identical to TRBD1. CDR3 size: 16 residues. CDR1 SQVTM and CDR2 ANQGSEA come from the germline V gene. V shed 6 bases, J shed 3 bases, and the junction held 14 bases outside the gene matches. The CDR3 region is CSVERFGQGFTDTQYF. The CDR3 nucleotides read TGCAGCGTAGAAAGGTTCGGACAGGGATTTACAGATACGCAGTATTTT.

This clonotype was counted a few times. This chain links TRBV6-4 with TRBJ1-6; D is unclear. Trimming took 3 bases from V and 7 from J, leaving 13 bases between them. Germline V gene data show CDR1 as MRHNA and CDR2 as SNTAGT. The CDR3 contains 15 residues. The chain's CDR3 is CASSELQVVNSPLHF. In nucleotides, the CDR3 is TGTGCCAGCAGTGAACTCCAGGTGGTAAATTCACCCCTCCACTTT.

This clonotype has ten or more counts. The rearrangement links TRBV12-3 or TRBV12-4 to TRBJ1-1, with TRBD1 matching 8 bases. The CDR3 contains 14 residues. The V and J ends lost 6 bases and 4 bases, in that order; junction bases with no gene match: 7. Written as DNA, the CDR3 is TGTGCCAGCAGACCGGACAGGGAAGGCACTGAAGCTTTCTTT. Protein product: CASRPDREGTEAFF.

The chain has TRBV27 and TRBJ1-1; D is unresolved. V lost 6 bases and J 4 bases, leaving 9 bases between the germline ends. The CDR3 loop spans 12 amino acids. Germline V gene lookup returns CDR1 MNHEY and CDR2 SMNVEV (reference sequence). CDR3 DNA sequence: TGTGCCAGCAGCTCGGGGAGCACTGAAGCTTTCTTT. Protein sequence: CASSSGSTEAFF.

The V call is TRBV3-1, the J call TRBJ2-5, with a weak D call TRBD2 (6 bases). Trimming left V 0 bases short and J 9 bases short, with 17 bases between. CDR1 LGHDT and CDR2 YNNKEL come from the germline V gene (reference sequence). The CDR3 loop spans 15 amino acids. CDR3 residues: CASSQDLYQGGAQYF. The DNA of the CDR3 is TGTGCCAGCAGCCAAGATCTGTACCAGGGAGGAGCCCAGTACTTC.

The sample holds many counts of this clonotype. The chain couples TRBV6-1 to TRBJ1-4, with D hard to call. Per the germline V gene, CDR1 is MNHNS and CDR2 is SASEGT. V dropped 5 bases and J dropped 10 bases, with 14 bases sitting between them. The CDR3 is 13 residues long. CDR3 nucleotide sequence: TGTGCCAGCAGTATGACGACCTCGGGAAAACTGTTTTTT. This sequence encodes CASSMTTSGKLFF.

This clonotype has more than one count but fewer than ten. This sequence joins TRBV7-9 and TRBJ1-4, with D possibly matching TRBD1 (6 bases). Germline V gene data show CDR1 as SEHNR and CDR2 as FQNEAQ (reference sequence). CDR3 length: 17 amino acids. V shed 5 bases and J shed 0 bases, with 16 bases lying between them. CDR3 in amino acids: CASSPGVGGTTNEKLFF. CDR3 in DNA: TGTGCCAGCAGCCCGGGGGTCGGGGGCACAACTAATGAAAAACTGTTTTTT.

The CDR3 DNA reads as TGCAGCGTTGCCGCAAGTCGGGAGGGAGGTACCTTC. Protein: CSVAASREGGTF. The chain couples TRBV29-1 to TRBJ1-2; D gene unclear. The CDR3 is 12 residues long. The V gene lost 4 bases and the J gene lost 14 bases, with 20 bases spanning the gap. Germline V gene lookup returns CDR1 SQVTM and CDR2 ANQGSEA.

To note about this clonotype: At one of its ends the junction is not consistent with the germline gene, which may arise from a read error. The rearrangement joins TRBV6-2 or TRBV6-3 to TRBJ1-1; D is perhaps TRBD1 (5 bases). This CDR3 comprises 15 residues. CDR1 and CDR2 from the germline V gene are MNHEY and SVGEGT. CDR3 nucleotides: TGCGCCAGCAGGGACCACACCCCAGTGATTACTGAAGCTTTCTTT. This translates into CASRDHTPVITEAFF.

In this sample, this clonotype turned up many times. The chain has TRBV2 and TRBJ2-1; 8 positions match TRBD2. The V segment lost 4 bases and the J segment 9 bases; nucleotides outside the gene matches: 2. This CDR3 has 12 residues. CDR1 is SNHLY and CDR2 is FYNNEI in the germline V gene. This CDR3 reads CASSAGGFEQFF. Written as DNA, the CDR3 is TGTGCCAGCAGTGCGGGAGGGTTTGAGCAGTTCTTC.

This clonotype was detected a few times. The chain employs TRBV2 and TRBJ2-1, with TRBD1 as a possible D gene (5 bases). The CDR3 has 13 residues. Germline-derived CDR1 and CDR2 are SNHLY and FYNNEI. V was clipped by 4 bases and J by 4 bases, with 8 bases between them. The CDR3 loop is CASSVREYNEQFF. CDR3 nucleotides: TGTGCCAGCAGTGTCAGGGAATACAATGAGCAGTTCTTC.

This CDR3 reads CSAPLYGYTF. The CDR3 DNA is TGCAGTGCTCCCCTCTATGGCTACACCTTC. V is TRBV20-1 and J is TRBJ1-2; D not certain. V lost 5 bases to trimming and J lost 4 bases, with 5 bases between them. Germline V gene data show CDR1 as DFQATT and CDR2 as SNEGSKA (reference sequence). The CDR3 spans 10 residues.

This rearrangement joins TRBV10-2 to TRBJ2-7; D is perhaps TRBD1 or TRBD2 (5 bases each). V was cut by 6 bases and J by 4 bases, with 16 bases left in between. Germline V gene sequence: CDR1 WSHSY, CDR2 SAAADI. The CDR3 runs 14 residues. This chain's CDR3 is CASSPGTKGYEQYF. CDR3 DNA: TGCGCCAGCAGCCCGGGGACGAAAGGATACGAGCAGTACTTC.

This chain links TRBV28 with TRBJ1-1, with D perhaps TRBD1 (5 bases). The CDR3 has 15 residues. The V and J ends lost 5 bases and 0 bases respectively, with 13 bases between them. CDR1 is MDHEN and CDR2 is SYDVKM in the germline V gene. CDR3 sequence: CASSLPGRLNTEAFF. The CDR3 DNA reads as TGTGCCAGCAGTCTTCCGGGACGTCTGAACACTGAAGCTTTCTTT.

The chain recombines TRBV11-2 with TRBJ2-1, with D perhaps matching TRBD2 (5 bases). CDR3 length equals 13 residues. V was clipped by 5 bases and J by 11 bases, with 16 bases between them. Germline V gene lookup returns CDR1 SGHAT and CDR2 FQNNGV. The CDR3 here is CASSPSGVYQQFF. The CDR3 DNA reads as TGTGCCAGCAGCCCATCCGGGGTCTATCAGCAGTTCTTC.

This clonotype was recorded once. The chain combines TRBV4-1 with TRBJ2-5, with 8 bases lining up with TRBD2. CDR1 is MGHRA and CDR2 is YSYEKL in the germline V gene. J was trimmed by 2 bases and V by 2 bases; bases with no gene match: 4. This CDR3 contains 15 residues. Here the CDR3 reads CASSQLPGGQETQYF. DNA of the CDR3: TGCGCCAGCAGCCAACTCCCGGGGGGGCAAGAGACCCAGTACTTC.

The rearrangement joins TRBV20-1 to TRBJ2-1; 15 bases align to TRBD2. CDR3 length: 13 residues. Germline V gives CDR1 DFQATT, CDR2 SNEGSKA (reference sequence). The V and J ends lost 6 bases and 7 bases, in that order; junction bases with no gene match: 1. The CDR3 reads CSAGTSGRNEQFF. The CDR3 DNA follows: TGCAGTGCCGGGACTAGCGGGAGGAATGAGCAGTTCTTC.

The chain carries TRBV12-3 or TRBV12-4 and TRBJ2-7; D is possibly TRBD2 (5 bases). This CDR3 is built from 16 residues. V was cut by 1 base and J by 2 bases, with 15 bases left in between. DNA for the CDR3: TGTGCCAGCAGTTTAGTGAGGGAGAAAATGGCCTACGAGCAGTACTTC. Amino acids: CASSLVREKMAYEQYF.

V gene TRBV28 combines with J gene TRBJ2-1; D is ambiguous. This CDR3 is 14 amino acids long. V gave up 5 bases and J gave up 6 bases, with 14 bases separating them. CDR1 and CDR2 (germline): MDHEN, SYDVKM. The CDR3 loop reads CASSPPGGFNEQFF. DNA for the CDR3: TGTGCCAGCAGTCCCCCGGGTGGTTTCAATGAGCAGTTCTTC. Combining the CDR3 with reference TRBV28 and TRBJ2-1 gives the whole variable domain DVKVTQSSRYLVKRTGEKVFLECVQDMDHENMFWYRQDPGLGLRLIYFSYDVKMKEKGDIPEGYSVSREKKERFSLILESASTNQTSMYLCASSPPGGFNEQFFGPGTRLTVL.

This clonotype has only a few counts. This chain uses TRBV29-1 with TRBJ2-3; D is unresolved. The CDR3 covers 11 residues. V lost 4 bases and J 3 bases, leaving 5 bases between the germline ends. Germline loops: CDR1 SQVTM, CDR2 ANQGSEA. The DNA for the CDR3 is TGCAGCGTTGGATGGACAGATACGCAGTATTTT. This encodes CSVGWTDTQYF.

This clonotype appeared many times. This chain uses TRBV30 with TRBJ2-7; D gene ambiguous. In germline, CDR1 is GTSNPN, CDR2 SVGIG (reference sequence). The CDR3 runs 13 residues. V dropped 2 bases and J dropped 3 bases, with 11 bases sitting between them. The CDR3 DNA follows: TGTGCCTGGAGTAGAGGTCCCAACTACGAGCAGTACTTC. Translated: CAWSRGPNYEQYF.

The chain links TRBV12-3 or TRBV12-4 to TRBJ2-7; no clear D. V shed 2 bases and J shed 3 bases, with 14 bases lying between them. This CDR3 spans 15 amino acids. The CDR3 coding sequence is TGTGCCAGCAGTTTACGACCCCCGGGCAGCTACGAGCAGTACTTC. Its translation is CASSLRPPGSYEQYF.

The rearrangement uses TRBV3-1 and TRBJ2-6, with D possibly matching TRBD1 (5 bases). This CDR3 region has 18 residues. V was pared by 1 base and J by 2 bases, with 15 bases between. Germline V gives CDR1 LGHDT, CDR2 YNNKEL (reference sequence). The CDR3 sequence: CASSQGAQGSTGANVLTF. Written as DNA, the CDR3 is TGTGCCAGCAGCCAAGGAGCTCAGGGAAGTACTGGGGCCAACGTCCTGACTTTC.

This clonotype has just a few counts. V gene TRBV6-2 or TRBV6-3 combines with J gene TRBJ2-7, with 11 bases lining up with TRBD1. Trimming took 4 bases from V and 6 from J; bases not matched to a gene: 2. Germline V lookup: CDR1 MNHEY, CDR2 SVGEGT. The CDR3 totals 13 residues. The CDR3 DNA reads as TGTGCCAGCAGTTGGACAGGGGGCGGCGAGCAGTACTTC. Translated: CASSWTGGGEQYF.